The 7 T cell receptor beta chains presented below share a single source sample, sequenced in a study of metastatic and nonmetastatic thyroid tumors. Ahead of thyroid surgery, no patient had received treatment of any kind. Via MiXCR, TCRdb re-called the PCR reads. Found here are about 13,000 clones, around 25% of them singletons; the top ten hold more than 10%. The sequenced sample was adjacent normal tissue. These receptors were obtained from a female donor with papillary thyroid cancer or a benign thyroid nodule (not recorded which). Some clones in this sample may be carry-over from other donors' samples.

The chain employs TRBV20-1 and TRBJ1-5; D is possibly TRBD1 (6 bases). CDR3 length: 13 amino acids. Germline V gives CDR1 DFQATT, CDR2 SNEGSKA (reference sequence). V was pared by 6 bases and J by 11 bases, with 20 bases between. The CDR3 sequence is CSAFRGPGTAQHF. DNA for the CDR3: TGCAGTGCATTCAGGGGCCCAGGTACGGCCCAGCATTTT.

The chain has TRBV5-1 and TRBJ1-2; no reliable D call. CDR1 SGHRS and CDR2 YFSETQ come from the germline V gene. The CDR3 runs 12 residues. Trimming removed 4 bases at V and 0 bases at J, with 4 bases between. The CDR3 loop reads CASSGTNYGYTF. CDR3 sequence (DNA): TGCGCCAGCAGCGGGACTAACTATGGCTACACCTTC.

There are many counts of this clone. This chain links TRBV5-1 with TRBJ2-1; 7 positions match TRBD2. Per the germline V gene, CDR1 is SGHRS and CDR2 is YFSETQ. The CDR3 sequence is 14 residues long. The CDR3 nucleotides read TGCGCTTCAGCGGCGGGAGCTGACTACAATGAGCAGTTCTTC. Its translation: CASAAGADYNEQFF.

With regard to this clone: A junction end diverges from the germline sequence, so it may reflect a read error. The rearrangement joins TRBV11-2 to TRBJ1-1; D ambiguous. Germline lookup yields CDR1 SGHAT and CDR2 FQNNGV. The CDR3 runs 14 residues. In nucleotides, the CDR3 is TGCGCCAGCATTCAAAATACTATGAACACTGAAGCTTTCTTT. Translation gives CASIQNTMNTEAFF.

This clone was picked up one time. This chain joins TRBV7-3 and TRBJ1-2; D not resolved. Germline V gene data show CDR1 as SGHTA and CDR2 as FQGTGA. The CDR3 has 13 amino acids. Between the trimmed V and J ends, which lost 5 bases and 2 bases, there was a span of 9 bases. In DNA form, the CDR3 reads TGTGCCAGCAGCCAGGACGGGAACTATGGCTACACCTTC. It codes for CASSQDGNYGYTF.

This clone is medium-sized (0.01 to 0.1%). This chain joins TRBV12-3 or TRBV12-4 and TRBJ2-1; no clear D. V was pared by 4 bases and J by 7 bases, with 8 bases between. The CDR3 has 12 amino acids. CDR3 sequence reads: CASSSVDNEQFF. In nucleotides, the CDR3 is TGTGCCAGCAGTTCCGTGGATAATGAGCAGTTCTTC.

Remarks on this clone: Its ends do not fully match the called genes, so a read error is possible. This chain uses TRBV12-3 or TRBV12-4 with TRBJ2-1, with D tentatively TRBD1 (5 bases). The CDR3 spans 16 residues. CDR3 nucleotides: TGTGCCAGCAATTCGACAGCCACGAGCTCCTACTATGATCAGTTCTTC. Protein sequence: CASNSTATSSYYDQFF.